A selection of T cell receptor beta chains follows, all from one sample in a study of blood T cell repertoires in COVID-19. Sequencing used immunoSEQ multiplex PCR; TCRdb keeps in-frame clones, though not all of them. The sample contains approximately 480,000 clones, about nine tenths of which appear only once. The sample was PBMCs or T cells enriched from blood (not recorded which). These TCRs come from a young woman who had recovered from COVID-19. CDR3s include the opening cysteine and the closing phenylalanine or tryptophan. The D gene is left open where the match is weak. Some rows mark clone size as missing; the rest say once, few, many or name a class of expanded clone.

clone size: .
J gene: TRBJ2-7
D gene: TRBD1
V gene: TRBV7-8
CDR3 protein: CASSLSTGAGEQYF
CDR3 DNA: TGTGCCAGCAGCTTATCGACAGGGGCCGGCGAGCAGTACTTC

clone size: .
J gene: TRBJ2-7
D gene: TRBD2
V gene: TRBV11-2
CDR3 protein: CASSSLAGETQQYF
CDR3 DNA: TGTGCCAGCAGTTCACTAGCGGGGGAGACTCAGCAGTACTTC

clone size: .
J gene: TRBJ2-3
D gene: TRBD2
V gene: TRBV5-1
CDR3 protein: CASSPRLAGGQADTQYF
CDR3 DNA: TGCGCCAGCAGCCCTAGACTAGCGGGGGGGCAGGCAGATACGCAGTATTTT

clone size: .
J gene: TRBJ1-1
D gene: TRBD1
V gene: TRBV29-1
CDR3 protein: CSANPGQGVERAFF
CDR3 DNA: TGCAGCGCAAATCCGGGACAGGGAGTCGAGAGAGCTTTCTTT

clone size: .
J gene: TRBJ2-7
D gene: TRBD1
V gene: TRBV4-1
CDR3 protein: CASSPPGTEVTYEQYF
CDR3 DNA: TGCGCCAGCAGCCCACCCGGGACAGAAGTCACCTACGAGCAGTACTTC

clone size: .
J gene: TRBJ2-1
D gene: TRBD1
V gene: TRBV5-1
CDR3 protein: CASSSGTGDPNEQFF
CDR3 DNA: TGCGCCAGCAGCTCAGGGACAGGTGATCCTAATGAGCAGTTCTTC

clone size: few
J gene: TRBJ1-1
D gene: TRBD1
V gene: TRBV19
CDR3 protein: CASSRKGQGTEAFF
CDR3 DNA: TGTGCCAGTAGTAGAAAGGGACAGGGGACTGAAGCTTTCTTT

clone size: .
J gene: TRBJ1-1
D gene: .
V gene: TRBV3-1/TRBV3-2
CDR3 protein: CASSSRESNTEAFF
CDR3 DNA: TGTGCCAGCAGCTCCCGAGAATCGAACACTGAAGCTTTCTTT

clone size: .
J gene: TRBJ1-3
D gene: .
V gene: TRBV28
CDR3 protein: CASNPPGDGNSGNTIYF
CDR3 DNA: TGTGCCAGCAACCCCCCAGGTGACGGCAACTCTGGAAACACCATATATTTT

clone size: once
J gene: TRBJ2-7
D gene: TRBD2
V gene: TRBV11-2
CDR3 protein: CASSPLAGAYEQYF
CDR3 DNA: TGTGCCAGCAGCCCCTTAGCGGGGGCTTACGAGCAGTACTTC

clone size: .
J gene: TRBJ2-7
D gene: TRBD2
V gene: TRBV5-4
CDR3 protein: CASSKAGGFYEQYF
CDR3 DNA: TGTGCCAGCAGCAAAGCGGGGGGGTTCTACGAGCAGTACTTC

clone size: once
J gene: TRBJ2-3
D gene: .
V gene: TRBV5-1
CDR3 protein: CASSSREGTDTQYF
CDR3 DNA: TGCGCCAGCAGCTCCAGGGAAGGGACAGATACGCAGTATTTT

clone size: .
J gene: TRBJ2-2
D gene: TRBD1
V gene: TRBV6-2/TRBV6-3
CDR3 protein: CASSIPGQGLFAGELFF
CDR3 DNA: TGTGCCAGCAGCATCCCGGGACAGGGGTTGTTTGCCGGGGAGCTGTTTTTT

clone size: .
J gene: TRBJ2-5
D gene: .
V gene: TRBV10-3
CDR3 protein: CAISEVQGLGTQYF
CDR3 DNA: TGTGCCATCAGTGAAGTTCAGGGGTTAGGGACCCAGTACTTC

clone size: .
J gene: TRBJ1-1
D gene: .
V gene: TRBV7-9
CDR3 protein: CASSLPYGTEAFF
CDR3 DNA: TGTGCCAGCAGCTTACCCTACGGGACTGAAGCTTTCTTT